These T cell receptor beta chains were read from a single sample in a study of cytomegalovirus exposure and HLA in healthy donors. TCRdb's table, derived via immunoSEQ multiplex PCR, lists solely in-frame clones and lacks some. The table has 95,000 to 150,000 clones, around 65% seen once. Sequenced input: PBMCs. These receptor sequences come from a man between 18 and 35 years old in good health and CMV-seronegative. Each CDR3 is given with its conserved first and last residue. A D gene is named only where the DNA matches it firmly. For some rows the clone size is stated as once, few or many, or as a class when expanded; others skip it.

DNA: TGTGCCTGGAGCCGGGACAGGGGTTTGGGAAATTCACCCCTCCACTTT; CDR3: CAWSRDRGLGNSPLHF; size: .; V: TRBV30; J: TRBJ1-6; length: 16; D: TRBD1
DNA: TGTGCCAGTGCTCCGGGGGGGCCAGAGACCCAGTACTTC; CDR3: CASAPGGPETQYF; size: .; V: TRBV2; J: TRBJ2-5; length: 13; D: TRBD2
DNA: TGTGCCAGCAGACTAGTATTCTACGAGCAGTACTTC; CDR3: CASRLVFYEQYF; size: .; V: TRBV2; J: TRBJ2-7; length: 12; D: .
DNA: TGTTCCAGCAGCTTAGAGAGGGAAAAACTGTTTTTT; CDR3: CSSSLEREKLFF; size: .; V: TRBV7-9; J: TRBJ1-4; length: 12; D: .
DNA: TGTGCCAGCAGTGCTCGACGGGCGGGGATGAACACTGAAGCTTTCTTT; CDR3: CASSARRAGMNTEAFF; size: few; V: TRBV2; J: TRBJ1-1; length: 16; D: .
DNA: TGTGCCAGCAGTTCCCCAGGGGGCCGGCCCCAGCATTTT; CDR3: CASSSPGGRPQHF; size: .; V: TRBV28; J: TRBJ1-5; length: 13; D: TRBD1
DNA: TGTGCCAGCAGTTTTCGGCGGGAGGGCTACGAGCAGTACTTC; CDR3: CASSFRREGYEQYF; size: once; V: TRBV27; J: TRBJ2-7; length: 14; D: TRBD2
DNA: TGTGCCAGCAGCTTGAGGACTAGCGGGGCCAGAGAGACCCAGTACTTC; CDR3: CASSLRTSGARETQYF; size: .; V: TRBV5-6; J: TRBJ2-5; length: 16; D: TRBD2
DNA: TGTGCCTGGAGTGTAAGTCCGGGCCAAGAGACCCAGTACTTC; CDR3: CAWSVSPGQETQYF; size: .; V: TRBV30; J: TRBJ2-5; length: 14; D: .
DNA: TGCGCCAGCAGCCAAGCGGGACAGGGGGCCGGGGAGCTGTTTTTT; CDR3: CASSQAGQGAGELFF; size: .; V: TRBV4-1; J: TRBJ2-2; length: 15; D: TRBD1
DNA: TGTGCCAGCAGCTTGGAAGGGACAGGGAGTGGCTACACCTTC; CDR3: CASSLEGTGSGYTF; size: once; V: TRBV5-6; J: TRBJ1-2; length: 14; D: TRBD1
DNA: TGTGCCAGCAGCCGACAGGGGGCCTGGCGGGAGACCCAGTACTTC; CDR3: CASSRQGAWRETQYF; size: few; V: TRBV6-1; J: TRBJ2-5; length: 15; D: TRBD1
DNA: TGTGCCAGCAGCTCGCGGGGAGTGGACAGGGGCGAGACCCAGTACTTC; CDR3: CASSSRGVDRGETQYF; size: .; V: TRBV7-2; J: TRBJ2-5; length: 16; D: TRBD1
DNA: TGTGCCATCAGTGAGTCGACCGTCGCGGGCGGGGCCCACTCCTACGAGCAGTACTTC; CDR3: CAISESTVAGGAHSYEQYF; size: .; V: TRBV10-3; J: TRBJ2-7; length: 19; D: .
DNA: TGTGCCAGCAGTTTTGGGGGGGGGCCACACAATGAGCAGTTCTTC; CDR3: CASSFGGGPHNEQFF; size: .; V: TRBV28; J: TRBJ2-1; length: 15; D: .
DNA: TGTGCCAGCAGGAGGGGACAGCAAGAGACCCAGTACTTC; CDR3: CASRRGQQETQYF; size: few; V: TRBV2; J: TRBJ2-5; length: 13; D: TRBD1
DNA: TGTGCCAGCAGTCGTATTATCAGGGACGAGCAGTACTTC; CDR3: CASSRIIRDEQYF; size: .; V: TRBV27; J: TRBJ2-7; length: 13; D: .